This TCR beta chain is from a study of shared clonotypes between healthy human individuals. In the study overall: A donor's plate count was three for CD4 naive and three for CD4 memory; CD8 naive had two and CD8 memory one. Findings and caveats of the study: Roughly 5% of naive CD4 clonotypes were common to several donors.

Comments on this clone: Its target is not known. This sample also contains other DNA sequences that code for the same CDR3.

CD8 memory merged CD45RO+ with CCR7-negative CD45RA+ TemRA cells. This CDR3 is 13 amino acids long. Germline loops: CDR1 SGHRS, CDR2 YFSETQ. Trimming cost V 5 bases and J 3 bases; bases outside gene matches: 4. Per sorted-subset replicate PCR, input was approximately 0.2 ug DNA, representing around 30,000 T cell genomes. The assay was immunoSEQ multiplex PCR, and TCRdb's table has in-frame clones only and misses some. This table has 110,000 or so clones, around 68% appearing once. The sample consisted of memory CD8+ T cells sorted from blood. Subset specified: CD45RO+ cells pooled with CCR7-negative TemRA cells. The TCR was taken from a woman aged 30 to 39 in good health. The V gene is TRBV5-1, the J gene TRBJ2-7; TRBD2 aligns across 8 bases. The CDR3 spells CASRGAGGYEQYF. As DNA, the CDR3 is TGCGCCAGCAGAGGTGCGGGGGGCTACGAGCAGTACTTC.